This T cell receptor (beta chain) stems from a study of CD8+ T cells in alopecia areata. The wider study: The study gave treated patients oral tofacitinib at 5 to 10 mg twice daily. Findings of the study overall: While patients received tofacitinib, many expanded lesional clones remained present in scalp and blood. Baseline CD8+ expansion's link to response remains uncertain, as there was one nonresponder. Normal scalp had lower clonality than lesional scalp, with alopecia totalis/universalis lesions showing this most strongly.

Following extraction, RNA underwent reverse transcription to cDNA, which served as the sequencing template. TCRdb keeps only in-frame clones here, not all; method: immunoSEQ multiplex PCR. Of over 250,000 clones listed, 60% are singletons. Treatment reported: oral pan-JAK inhibitor, 5-10 mg twice daily. For this clone: Its cognate antigen is unknown.

The CDR3 consists of 17 residues. Trimming stripped 3 bases from V and 4 bases from J, with 19 bases between. Germline loops: CDR1 LGHNA, CDR2 YSLEER. This sequence was found in a human donor with alopecia areata. V is TRBV4-3 and J is TRBJ1-3, with D tentatively TRBD1 (6 bases). This sample comprised CD4+ T cells sorted from blood, obtained at approximately week 52, from a patient treated with tofacitinib. For the CDR3, the DNA is TGCGCCAGCAGCCATGGAACCGGGGGCTCAATAGGAAACACCATATATTTT. Translated: CASSHGTGGSIGNTIYF.